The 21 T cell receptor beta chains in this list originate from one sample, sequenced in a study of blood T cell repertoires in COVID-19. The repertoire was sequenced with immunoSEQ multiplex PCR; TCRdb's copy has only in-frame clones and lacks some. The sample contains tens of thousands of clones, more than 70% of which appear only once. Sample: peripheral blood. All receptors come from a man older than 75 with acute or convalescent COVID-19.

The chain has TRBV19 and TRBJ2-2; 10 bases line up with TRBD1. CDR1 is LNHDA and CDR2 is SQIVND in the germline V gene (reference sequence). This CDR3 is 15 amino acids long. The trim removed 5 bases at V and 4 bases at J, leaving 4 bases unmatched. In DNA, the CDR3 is TGTGCCAGTAGTGTGGGACAGGGGCGCACCGGGGAGCTGTTTTTT. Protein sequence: CASSVGQGRTGELFF.

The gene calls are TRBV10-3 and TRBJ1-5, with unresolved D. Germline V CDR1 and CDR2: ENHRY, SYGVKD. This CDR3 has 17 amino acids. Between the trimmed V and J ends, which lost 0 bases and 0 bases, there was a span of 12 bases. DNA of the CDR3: TGTGCCATCAGTGAGTCGATGCAGACAAATAGCAATCAGCCCCAGCATTTT. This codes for CAISESMQTNSNQPQHF.

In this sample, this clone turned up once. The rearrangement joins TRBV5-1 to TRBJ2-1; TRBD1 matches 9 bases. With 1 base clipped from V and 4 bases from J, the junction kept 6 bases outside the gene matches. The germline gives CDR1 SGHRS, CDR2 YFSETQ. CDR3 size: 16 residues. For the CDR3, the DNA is TGCGCCAGCAGCTTGCTCAGGACAGGGGATTACAATGAGCAGTTCTTC. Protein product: CASSLLRTGDYNEQFF.

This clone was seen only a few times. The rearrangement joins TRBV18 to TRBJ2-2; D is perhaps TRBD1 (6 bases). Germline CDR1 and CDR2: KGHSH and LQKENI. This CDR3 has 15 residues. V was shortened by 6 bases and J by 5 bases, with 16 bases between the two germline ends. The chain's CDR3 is CASSSNSQGTGELFF. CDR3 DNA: TGTGCCAGCTCGTCAAACTCCCAGGGGACCGGGGAGCTGTTTTTT.

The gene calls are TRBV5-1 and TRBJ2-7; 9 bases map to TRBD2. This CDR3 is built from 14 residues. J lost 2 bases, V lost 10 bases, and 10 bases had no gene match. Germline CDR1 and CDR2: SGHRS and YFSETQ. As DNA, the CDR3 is TGCGCCCGCGGGGGGGGGACAGTTCCCTACGAGCAGTACTTC. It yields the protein CARGGGTVPYEQYF.

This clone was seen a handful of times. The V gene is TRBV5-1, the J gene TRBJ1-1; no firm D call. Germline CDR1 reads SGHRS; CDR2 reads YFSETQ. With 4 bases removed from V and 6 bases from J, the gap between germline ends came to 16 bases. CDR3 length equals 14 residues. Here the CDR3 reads CASSPVAAVPEAFF. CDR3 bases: TGCGCCAGCAGCCCCGTCGCGGCTGTCCCTGAAGCTTTCTTT.

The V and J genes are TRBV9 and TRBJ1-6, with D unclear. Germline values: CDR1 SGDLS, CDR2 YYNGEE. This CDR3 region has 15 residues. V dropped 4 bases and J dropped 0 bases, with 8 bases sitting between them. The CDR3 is CASSLGSSYNSPLHF. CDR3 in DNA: TGTGCCAGCAGCCTGGGGAGCTCCTATAATTCACCCCTCCACTTT.

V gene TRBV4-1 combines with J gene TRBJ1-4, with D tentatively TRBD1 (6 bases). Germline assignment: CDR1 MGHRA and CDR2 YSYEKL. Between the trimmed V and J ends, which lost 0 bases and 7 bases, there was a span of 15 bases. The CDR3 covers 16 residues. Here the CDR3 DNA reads TGCGCCAGCAGCCAAGAAGGGTCAGGGGTGGGTGAAAAACTGTTTTTT. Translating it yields CASSQEGSGVGEKLFF.

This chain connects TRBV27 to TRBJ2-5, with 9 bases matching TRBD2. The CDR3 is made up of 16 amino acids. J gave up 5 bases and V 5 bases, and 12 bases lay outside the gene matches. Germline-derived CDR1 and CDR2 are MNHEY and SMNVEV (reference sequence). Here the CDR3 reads CASSPRTGGRAETQYF. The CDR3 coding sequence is TGTGCCAGCAGTCCCCGGACAGGCGGGAGGGCCGAGACCCAGTACTTC.

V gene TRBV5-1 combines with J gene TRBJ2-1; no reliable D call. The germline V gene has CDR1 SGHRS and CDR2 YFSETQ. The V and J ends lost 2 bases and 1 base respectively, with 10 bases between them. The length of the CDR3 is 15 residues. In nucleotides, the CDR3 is TGCGCCAGCAGCTTTTCCCCGGTTTCCTACAATGAGCAGTTCTTC. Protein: CASSFSPVSYNEQFF.

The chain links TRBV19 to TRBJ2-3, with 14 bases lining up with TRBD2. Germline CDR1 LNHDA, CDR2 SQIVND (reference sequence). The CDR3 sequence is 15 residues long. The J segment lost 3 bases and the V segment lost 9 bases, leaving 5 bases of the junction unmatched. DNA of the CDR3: TGTGCCAGCAAACGGACTAGCGGGAGGACAGATACGCAGTATTTT. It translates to CASKRTSGRTDTQYF.

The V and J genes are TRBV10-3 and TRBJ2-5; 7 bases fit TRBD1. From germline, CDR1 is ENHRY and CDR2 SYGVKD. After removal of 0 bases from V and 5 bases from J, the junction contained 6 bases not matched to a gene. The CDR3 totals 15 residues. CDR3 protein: CAISESGQGVETQYF. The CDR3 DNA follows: TGTGCCATCAGTGAGTCTGGGCAGGGGGTGGAGACCCAGTACTTC.

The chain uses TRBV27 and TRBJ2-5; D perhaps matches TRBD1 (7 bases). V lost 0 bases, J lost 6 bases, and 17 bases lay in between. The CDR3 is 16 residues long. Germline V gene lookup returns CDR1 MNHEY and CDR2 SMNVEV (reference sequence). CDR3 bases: TGTGCCAGCAGTTTATCTGCGGGGACAGTAAAGAAGACCCAGTACTTC. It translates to CASSLSAGTVKKTQYF.

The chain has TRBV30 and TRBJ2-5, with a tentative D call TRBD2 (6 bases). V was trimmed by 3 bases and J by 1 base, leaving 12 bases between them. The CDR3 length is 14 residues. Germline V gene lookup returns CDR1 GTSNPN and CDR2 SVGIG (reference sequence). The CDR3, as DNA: TGTGCCTGGAGGCCCCTAGCGATCCAAGAGACCCAGTACTTC. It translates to CAWRPLAIQETQYF.

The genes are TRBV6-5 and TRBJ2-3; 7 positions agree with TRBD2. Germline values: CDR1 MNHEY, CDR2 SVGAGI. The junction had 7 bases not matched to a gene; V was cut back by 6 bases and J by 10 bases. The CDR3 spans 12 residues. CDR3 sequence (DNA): TGTGCCAGCAGCTCGGGACTACGATCGCAGTATTTT. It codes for CASSSGLRSQYF.

CDR3 sequence (DNA): TGTGCCAGCAGCTTGGGACTAGCGGGGGGCGCAGATACGCAGTATTTT. Translating it yields CASSLGLAGGADTQYF. The chain carries TRBV11-3 and TRBJ2-3, with 15 bases that match TRBD2. CDR1 is SGHNT, CDR2 YENEEA, per germline. V shed 3 bases and J 4 bases; nucleotides not matched to a gene: 2. The CDR3 covers 16 residues.

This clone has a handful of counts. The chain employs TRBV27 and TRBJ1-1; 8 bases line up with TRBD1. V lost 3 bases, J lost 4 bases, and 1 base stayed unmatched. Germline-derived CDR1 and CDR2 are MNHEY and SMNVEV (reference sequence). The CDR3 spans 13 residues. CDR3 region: CASSLDRATEAFF. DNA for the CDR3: TGTGCCAGCAGTTTGGACAGGGCCACTGAAGCTTTCTTT.

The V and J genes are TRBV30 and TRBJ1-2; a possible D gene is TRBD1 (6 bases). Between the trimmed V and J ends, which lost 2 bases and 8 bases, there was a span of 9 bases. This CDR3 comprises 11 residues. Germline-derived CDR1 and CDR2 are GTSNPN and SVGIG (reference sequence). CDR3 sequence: CAWSLGQGYTF. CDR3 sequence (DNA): TGTGCCTGGAGTCTCGGACAGGGCTACACCTTC.

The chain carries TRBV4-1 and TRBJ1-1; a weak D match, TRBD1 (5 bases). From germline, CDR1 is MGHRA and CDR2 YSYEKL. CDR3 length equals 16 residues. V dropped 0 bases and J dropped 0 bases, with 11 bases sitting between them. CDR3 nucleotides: TGCGCCAGCAGCCAAGATCGTGTGGGGCTGAACACTGAAGCTTTCTTT. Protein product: CASSQDRVGLNTEAFF.

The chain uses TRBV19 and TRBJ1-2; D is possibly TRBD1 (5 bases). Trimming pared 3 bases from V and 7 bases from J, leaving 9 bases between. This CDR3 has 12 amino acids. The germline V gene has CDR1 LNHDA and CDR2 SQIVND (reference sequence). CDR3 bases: TGTGCCAGTAGTATCTGGGGCCGTGGCTACACCTTC. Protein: CASSIWGRGYTF.

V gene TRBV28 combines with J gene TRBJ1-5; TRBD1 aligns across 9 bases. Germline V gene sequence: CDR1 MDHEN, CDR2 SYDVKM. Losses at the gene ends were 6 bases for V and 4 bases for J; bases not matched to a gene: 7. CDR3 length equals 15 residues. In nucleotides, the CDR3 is TGTGCCAGCAGACCACAGGGGGCTGGGAATCAGCCCCAGCATTTT. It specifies CASRPQGAGNQPQHF.